Below, 8 T cell receptor beta chains from the same sample are listed, as sequenced in a study of blood T cell repertoires in COVID-19. The method was immunoSEQ multiplex PCR; TCRdb's version includes in-frame clones alone and lacks a portion of them. The table records roughly 180,000 clones, 79% of them present only once. The sample was peripheral blood. These receptors came from a man aged 55-75 years with active or convalescent COVID-19.

The chain couples TRBV27 to TRBJ1-1; 8 positions agree with TRBD1. Germline CDR1 MNHEY, CDR2 SMNVEV (reference sequence). This CDR3 contains 17 residues. The ends lost 0 bases at V and 3 bases at J; junction bases unmatched: 9. The chain's CDR3 is CASSLSTIQTGDTEAFF. The CDR3, as DNA: TGTGCCAGCAGTTTATCTACCATCCAGACAGGGGACACTGAAGCTTTCTTT.

The rearrangement links TRBV30 to TRBJ1-2; D is uncertain. Trimming cost V 0 bases and J 4 bases, with 12 bases left between them. Germline CDR1 GTSNPN, CDR2 SVGIG (reference sequence). The CDR3 spans 14 residues. The CDR3 nucleotides read TGTGCCTGGAGTGTATTAGGCGGATCCTATGGCTACACCTTC. This gives the protein CAWSVLGGSYGYTF.

The chain links TRBV28 to TRBJ2-5; D call uncertain. This CDR3 is 12 amino acids long. The V end lost 3 bases, the J end lost 11 bases, and 13 bases lay between the germline ends. Germline V lookup: CDR1 MDHEN, CDR2 SYDVKM. The CDR3 is CASSFNPGWQYF. The DNA for the CDR3 is TGTGCCAGCAGTTTTAACCCTGGCTGGCAGTACTTC.

The CDR3 reads CATSTAGTPGANVLTF. CDR3 coding DNA: TGTGCCACCAGCACGGCGGGGACCCCTGGGGCCAACGTCCTGACTTTC. The chain is built from TRBV15 and TRBJ2-6; D is perhaps TRBD2 (6 bases). The CDR3 consists of 16 residues. CDR1 is LNHNV, CDR2 YYDKDF, per germline (reference sequence). The germline V and J ends were trimmed by 4 bases and 2 bases, with 12 bases remaining between them.

In its sample, this clone was seen a few times. This rearrangement joins TRBV4-3 to TRBJ2-3; TRBD2 aligns across 7 bases. After removal of 2 bases from V and 2 bases from J, the junction contained 10 bases not matched to a gene. From germline, CDR1 is LGHNA and CDR2 YSLEER. The CDR3 length is 17 residues. Here the CDR3 DNA reads TGCGCCAGCAGCCAAATGACGACGGGAGGACCCACAGATACGCAGTATTTT. Protein product: CASSQMTTGGPTDTQYF.

This rearrangement joins TRBV19 to TRBJ2-1; TRBD2 aligns across 13 bases. The J segment lost 8 bases and the V segment lost 2 bases, leaving 9 bases of the junction unmatched. This CDR3 has 17 amino acids. CDR1 and CDR2 from the germline V gene are LNHDA and SQIVND (reference sequence). This CDR3 is CASSISWGLAGSDEQFF. CDR3 nucleotide sequence: TGTGCCAGTAGTATATCCTGGGGACTAGCGGGAAGTGATGAGCAGTTCTTC.

V gene TRBV20-1 combines with J gene TRBJ2-3; TRBD1 matches at 7 bases. Germline CDR1 is DFQATT and CDR2 is SNEGSKA (reference sequence). This CDR3 is built from 14 residues. J was trimmed by 3 bases and V by 3 bases; bases with no gene match: 6. This chain's CDR3 is CSASGGQITDTQYF. The CDR3 DNA reads TGCAGTGCTAGTGGGGGACAGATAACAGATACGCAGTATTTT.

The V gene is TRBV6-2 or TRBV6-3, the J gene TRBJ2-7, with 9 positions matching TRBD2. V trimming: 2 bases; J trimming: 5 bases; junction bases outside the gene matches: 19. The CDR3 length is 19 residues. Germline CDR1 and CDR2: MNHEY and SVGEGT. CDR3 sequence: CASSYAGALLAGINHEQYF. Written as DNA, the CDR3 is TGTGCCAGCAGTTACGCCGGGGCATTGCTAGCGGGAATTAACCACGAGCAGTACTTC.